This TCR beta chain is drawn from a study of cytomegalovirus exposure and HLA in healthy donors (TCRdb year 2017). In the study overall: According to an earlier analysis of 587 of the donors, about 179 million T cells yielded 117 million unique TCR beta sequences and roughly 280 Gb of sequence data. Besides the first cohort of 500 to 700 subjects, a separate validation cohort made up of roughly 120 different subjects was used. Roughly 300 gigabases of sequencing data and approximately 92 million unique TCR sequences made up an early release that covered under 750 HLA-typed donors. To predict cytomegalovirus infection status, the study combined high-throughput TCR immunosequencing, statistical association of individual TCRs with disease status, and machine learning. Among 300 to 450 genotyped donors of the cohort, an average of 235,054 unique TCR beta nucleotide sequences were sequenced per donor, around a sixth of them non-productive. The T cell repertoires of 700 or so subjects were profiled by immunosequencing and related to cytomegalovirus serostatus. A later analysis re-analyzed previously published TCR beta repertoires from 650 to 800 donors and added high-resolution HLA genotyping to study TCR occurrence patterns. HLA typing covered class I and class II loci at four-digit resolution. Four or five DR-DQ haplotypes were handled as single units for association and clustering, since linkage in the cohort was strong. The genetic ancestry cluster associated with self-reported Caucasian donors included about four fifths of the roughly 400 genotyped donors. Rather than using new phenotypic data, the later analysis identified candidate immune exposures from TCR beta sequences and from how often those sequences occurred across donors. Genome-wide SNP genotypes for about 60% of the 666 donors were used in a later genetic analysis, which treated that subset as a discovery cohort. Donor age, sex, ethnicity and CMV serostatus were collected together with the repertoire data. The study was designed to test whether signatures of past pathogen exposure could be identified by cataloging public T cell receptors. Every repertoire in the discovery cohort had been generated on one and the same sequencing platform. The number of donors typed differed by locus, with roughly 620-630 for A, B, C, DRB1 and DQB1, around 520 for DQA1, approximately 570 for DPA1, and 400 to 490 for DPB1. An earlier analysis of around 640 of the donors used high-throughput TCR beta sequencing to judge whether each TCR beta V gene segment behaved as functional or pseudogenic. Study-wide conclusions, independent of this receptor: The presence/absence analyses assumed that sequencing depth was roughly uniform across donors, and that assumption may not be true. A later analysis found that HLA-associated TCR beta chains were more clonally expanded and had lower generation probabilities than equally common non-associated chains. In an earlier analysis of more than 500 of the donors, most TCR beta V segments appeared in productive rearrangements about 87% or about 30% of the time, broadly matching IMGT annotations. An association between a missense DCLRE1C variant and V-gene and J-gene trimming of TCR beta chains was found in a later genetic analysis and replicated in an independent cohort. Seventeen rarely observed V segments, including chromosome 9 orphons, were excluded from the earlier analysis of just under 600 of the donors because counts were too low. For the cohort, immune exposure information was limited to CMV serostatus. Strong co-occurrence of HLA alleles, especially DR and DQ, made assigning TCR associations to individual alleles difficult. The cohort was sequenced for TCR beta chains only, and without alpha or paired-chain data the features that could be detected were limited. Because HLA typing was unavailable for some donors at each locus, only the typed subset was used in association tests. The classifier was reported to diagnose cytomegalovirus status with high specificity and sensitivity in both the original cohort and the validation cohort. According to a later analysis, TCR association rates differed among HLA loci, with DRB1 alleles showing the most associated TCRs and HLA-C alleles showing the fewest. Three of the identified cytomegalovirus-associated TCR beta chains were confirmed in vitro to be specific for cytomegalovirus antigens. A further reported finding was that TCR beta sequences accurately predicted the HLA-A and HLA-B alleles for most subjects in the first cohort. The authors suggested that the approach could potentially be generalized to other disease states and immunological phenotypes. Compared with the approximately 720-donor mean, donors in an Asian-associated ancestry cluster had fewer N-insertions in productive TCRs, according to a later genetic analysis. Because the 87-base-pair reads could not distinguish some IMGT-functional V segments, including TRBV6-2 and TRBV6-3, those segments were excluded. In a later analysis, most CMV-associated TCR beta chains were found to appear HLA-restricted, with HLA associations seemingly driven largely by CMV exposure. The study gave a list of 150 to 200 TCR beta chains associated with cytomegalovirus. In a later analysis, several top co-occurrence clusters were reported to appear linked to parvovirus B19, influenza, CMV and Epstein-Barr virus. At a false discovery rate of 0.05, a later analysis linked 16,000 or so TCR beta sequences to specific HLA alleles. Linkage disequilibrium might explain the correlated functional status among segregating V segments, but an unknown experimental factor could not be ruled out. A cluster of highly shared sequence variants was judged likely to represent a technical artifact of the sequencing pipeline. Across donors, most TCR sequences were observed very rarely, whereas some public TCRs were present in many individuals.

The library was prepared using the immunoSEQ multiplex PCR assay. The multiplex PCR relied on a mix of 60 forward primers for TCR Vbeta segments and 13 reverse primers for TCR Jbeta segments. The CDR3 region of rearranged TCR beta genes was amplified from genomic DNA by a multiplex PCR assay. Amplified TCR beta libraries were sequenced as 87-base-pair reads on the Illumina HiSeq System. On the authors' methods: Across the 700 or so repertoires, a later analysis counted approximately 83 million unique TCR beta chains, around 11 million of which were shared by at least two donors. A nearest-neighbor algorithm error-corrected the raw reads and collapsed the reads into unique sequences, merging closely related sequences to remove PCR and sequencing errors. CDR3 sequences were aligned to IMGT reference sequences to assign V, D and J gene segments. Each retained sequence needed at least a six-nucleotide match to both a V gene segment and a J gene segment. A rearrangement was called productive if the CDR3 had no stop codons and remained in frame with V and J, and every other rearrangement was called non-productive. CDR3 was defined by IMGT convention, running from the second conserved V-encoded cysteine to the conserved J-encoded phenylalanine. In an earlier analysis of more than 550 of the donors, sequences lacking an unambiguous match to a single V gene segment were excluded. In an earlier analysis of several hundred of the donors, a V segment was called functional when productive rearrangements were above 56.7%, and segregating when the standard deviation between donors exceeded 5%. To diagnose cytomegalovirus status from the catalog of TCR beta chain sequences, a statistical classification framework was built. A later analysis assigned V and J genes by comparing TCR nucleotide sequences with IMGT/GENE-DB human TR gene sequences. The TCRdist pipeline was used in a later analysis to assign CDR3 sequences and most-parsimonious VDJ recombination scenarios. In a later analysis, each TCR beta chain was defined by its CDR3 amino acid sequence together with its V-gene family, and reads without a unique V-gene family were excluded. To address suspected cross-contamination and a sequencing artifact, a later analysis removed around 590 highly shared, low-generation-probability nucleotide sequences. A later analysis calculated a clonal expansion index for each public chain from normalized within-repertoire ranks of inferred template counts. Generation probabilities in a later analysis came from a VDJ recombination model fitted to out-of-frame rearrangements, and those results were checked against IGoR. A later analysis scored TCR-TCR, TCR-HLA and TCR-CMV co-occurrence with hypergeometric tests, applying a repertoire-size bias correction to TCR pairs. A later analysis estimated false discovery rates by permuting HLA or CMV assignments 20 times. In a later analysis, co-occurring TCRs were grouped using DBSCAN, and TCRdist sequence similarity was added for clustering within HLA-allele-positive subsets. For co-occurrence clustering, repertoires with fewer than 30,000 or more than 120,000 public chains were excluded, along with 4 to 6 repertoires with anomalous nucleotide sharing. This is the immuneACCESS table as TCRdb keeps it, with only in-frame sequences that have V and J called. A part of the clones is gone; compared with another copy, unresolved V genes explain less than half, and the rest is unexplained. The V and J calls and the clone size are those of that table, but D and trimming were determined from the DNA. Across this sample there are around 140,000 clones, with 75% to 90% seen only once. More than 1.5% of the sample goes to the ten largest clones.

Cut back by 5 bases and 4 bases, the V and J ends lie 9 bases apart. The germline V gene (reference sequence) supplies CDR1 MNHNY and CDR2 SVGAGI. Counted from cysteine to phenylalanine, this CDR3 has 13 amino acids. The retained sequence is limited to the CDR3, 39 bases, with the frame set at the first base. To note about this clone: It has no known antigen specificity. The record has no base qualities; no much larger clone is one base away.

The cohort was made up of about 670 healthy bone marrow donors. Cohort members were all nominally healthy when sampled, although unrecorded immune exposures were likely present. The donor tested CMV seronegative, placing the donor among the 350 or so seronegative members of the cohort. A peripheral blood sample was provided by each donor, and peripheral blood mononuclear cells were used for TCR beta sequencing. Genomic DNA was extracted from the blood cell samples with the Qiagen DNeasy Blood Extraction Kit. This receptor chain uses TRBV6-6 and TRBJ2-1, and TRBD2 may be the D gene, going by 6 matching bases. The material sequenced was PBMCs. The source is a man in his forties in good health and CMV-seronegative. The nucleotides read TGTGCCAGCAGTCACGCGGGATACAATGAGCAGTTCTTC. Translated, this gives CASSHAGYNEQFF.